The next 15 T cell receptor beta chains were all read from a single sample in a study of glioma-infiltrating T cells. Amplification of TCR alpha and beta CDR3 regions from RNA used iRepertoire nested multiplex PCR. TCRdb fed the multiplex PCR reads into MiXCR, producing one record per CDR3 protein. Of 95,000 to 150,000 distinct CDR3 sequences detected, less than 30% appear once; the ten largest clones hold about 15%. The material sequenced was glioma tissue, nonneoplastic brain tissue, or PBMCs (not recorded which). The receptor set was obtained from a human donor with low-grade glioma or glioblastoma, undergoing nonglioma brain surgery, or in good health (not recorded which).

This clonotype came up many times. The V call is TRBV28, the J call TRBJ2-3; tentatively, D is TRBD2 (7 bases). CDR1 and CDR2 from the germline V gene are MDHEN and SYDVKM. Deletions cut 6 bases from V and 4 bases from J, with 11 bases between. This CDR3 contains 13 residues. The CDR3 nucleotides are TGTGCCAGCAGGAGGGGGGGGGCAGATACGCAGTATTTT. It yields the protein CASRRGGADTQYF.

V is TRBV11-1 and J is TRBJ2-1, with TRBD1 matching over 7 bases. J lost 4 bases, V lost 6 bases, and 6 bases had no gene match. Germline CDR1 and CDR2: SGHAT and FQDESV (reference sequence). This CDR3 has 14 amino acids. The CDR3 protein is CASSPGTVYNEQFF. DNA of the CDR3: TGTGCCAGCAGTCCCGGGACAGTATACAATGAGCAGTTCTTC.

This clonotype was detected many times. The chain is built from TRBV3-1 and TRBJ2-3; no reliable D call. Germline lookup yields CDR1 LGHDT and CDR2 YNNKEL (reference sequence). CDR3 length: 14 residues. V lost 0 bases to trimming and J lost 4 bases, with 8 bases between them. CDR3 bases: TGTGCCAGCAGCCAAGAGAGGCAGGCAGATACGCAGTATTTT. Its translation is CASSQERQADTQYF.

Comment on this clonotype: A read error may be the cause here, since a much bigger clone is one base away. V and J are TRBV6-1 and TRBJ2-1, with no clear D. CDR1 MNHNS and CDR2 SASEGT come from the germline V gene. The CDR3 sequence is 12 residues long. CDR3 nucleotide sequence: TGTGCCAGCAGCCCACCGAGTGGTGAGCAGTTATTC. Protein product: CASSPPSGEQLF.

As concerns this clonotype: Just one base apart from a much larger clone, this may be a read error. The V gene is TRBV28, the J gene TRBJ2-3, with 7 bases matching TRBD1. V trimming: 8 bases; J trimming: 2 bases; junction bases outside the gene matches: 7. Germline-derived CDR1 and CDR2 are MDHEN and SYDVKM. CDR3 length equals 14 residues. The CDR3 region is CASGPTGVTDTQYF. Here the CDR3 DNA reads TGTGCCAGCGGTCCTACAGGGGTCACAGATACGCAGTATTTT.

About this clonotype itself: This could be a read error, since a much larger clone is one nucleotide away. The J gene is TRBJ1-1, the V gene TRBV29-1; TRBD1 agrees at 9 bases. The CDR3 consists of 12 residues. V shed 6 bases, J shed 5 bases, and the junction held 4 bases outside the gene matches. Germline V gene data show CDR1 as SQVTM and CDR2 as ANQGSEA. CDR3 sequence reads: CSVGDRETEAFF. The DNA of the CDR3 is TGCAGCGTGGGGGACAGGGAGACTGAAGCTTTCTTT. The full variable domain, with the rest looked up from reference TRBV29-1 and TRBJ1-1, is SAVISQKPSRDICQRGTSLTIQCQVDSQVTMMFWYRQQPGQSLTLIATANQGSEATYESGFVIDKFPISRPNLTFSTLTVSNMSPEDSSIYLCSVGDRETEAFFGQGTRLTVV.

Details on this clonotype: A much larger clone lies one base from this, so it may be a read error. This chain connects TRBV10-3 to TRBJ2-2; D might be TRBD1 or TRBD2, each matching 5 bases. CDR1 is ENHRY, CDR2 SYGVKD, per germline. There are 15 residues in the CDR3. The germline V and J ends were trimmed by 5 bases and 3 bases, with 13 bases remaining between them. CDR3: CAISSPRDHTGELFF. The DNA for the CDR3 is TGTGCCATCAGTTCTCCCAGGGACCACACCGGGGAGCTGTTTTTT.

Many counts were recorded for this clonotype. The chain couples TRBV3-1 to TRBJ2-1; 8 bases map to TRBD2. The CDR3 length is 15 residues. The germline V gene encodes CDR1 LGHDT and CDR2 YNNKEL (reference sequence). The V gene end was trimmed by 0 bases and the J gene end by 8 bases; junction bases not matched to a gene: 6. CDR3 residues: CASSQDAGTSYEQFF. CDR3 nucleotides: TGTGCCAGCAGCCAAGATGCCGGGACTAGTTATGAGCAGTTCTTC.

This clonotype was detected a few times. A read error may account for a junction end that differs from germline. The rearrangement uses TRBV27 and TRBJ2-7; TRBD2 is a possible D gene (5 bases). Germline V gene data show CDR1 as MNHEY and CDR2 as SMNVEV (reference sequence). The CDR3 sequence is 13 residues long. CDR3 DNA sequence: TGTGCCAGCGGGCCGGGAAGCTCCTACGAGCGGTACTTC. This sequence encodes CASGPGSSYERYF.

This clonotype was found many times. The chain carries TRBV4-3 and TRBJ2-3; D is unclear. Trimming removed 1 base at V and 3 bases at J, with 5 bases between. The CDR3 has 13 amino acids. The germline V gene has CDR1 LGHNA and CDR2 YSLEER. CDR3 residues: CASSQAKTDTQYF. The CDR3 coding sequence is TGCGCCAGCAGCCAAGCCAAGACAGATACGCAGTATTTT.

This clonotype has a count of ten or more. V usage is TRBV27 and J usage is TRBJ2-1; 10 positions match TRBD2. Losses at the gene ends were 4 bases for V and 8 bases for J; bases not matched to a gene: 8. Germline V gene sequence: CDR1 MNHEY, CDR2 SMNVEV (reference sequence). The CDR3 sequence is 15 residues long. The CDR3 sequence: CASSSSGSGGYEQFF. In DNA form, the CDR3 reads TGTGCCAGCAGTTCTAGCGGGAGTGGTGGCTATGAGCAGTTCTTC.

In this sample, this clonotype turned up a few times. As DNA, the CDR3 is TGTGCCATCAGTGAGTCCGGTGAAGGTTCTGGAGATACGCAGTATTTT. It encodes CAISESGEGSGDTQYF. V usage is TRBV10-3 and J usage is TRBJ2-3; no reliable D call. The germline V and J ends were trimmed by 0 bases and 5 bases, with 15 bases remaining between them. Germline CDR1 ENHRY, CDR2 SYGVKD. This CDR3 region has 16 residues.

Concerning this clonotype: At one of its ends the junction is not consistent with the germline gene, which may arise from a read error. In DNA form, the CDR3 reads TGTGCCGGCAGCCCTACAGGGACGGGATTATATGGCTACACCTTC. This encodes CAGSPTGTGLYGYTF. The V and J genes are TRBV7-3 and TRBJ1-2; D is possibly TRBD1 (6 bases). Germline lookup yields CDR1 SGHTA and CDR2 FQGTGA. This CDR3 region has 15 residues.

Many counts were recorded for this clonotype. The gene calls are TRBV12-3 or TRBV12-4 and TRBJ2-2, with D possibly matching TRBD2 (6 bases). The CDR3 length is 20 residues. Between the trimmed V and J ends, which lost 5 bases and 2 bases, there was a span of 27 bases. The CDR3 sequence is CASSAHTGTPWMSNTGELFF. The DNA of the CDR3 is TGTGCCAGCAGTGCTCACACCGGGACTCCTTGGATGAGTAACACCGGGGAGCTGTTTTTT.

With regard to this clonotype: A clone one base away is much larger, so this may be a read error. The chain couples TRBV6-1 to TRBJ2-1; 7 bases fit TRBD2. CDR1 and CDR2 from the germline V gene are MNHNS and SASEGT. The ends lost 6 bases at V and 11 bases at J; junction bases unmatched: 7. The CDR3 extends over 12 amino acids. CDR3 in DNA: TGTGCCAGCAGCTCGGGACTACCTAAGCAGTTCTTC. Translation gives CASSSGLPKQFF.